Listed here are 30 T cell receptor beta chains from one sample, sequenced in a study of CD8+CD57+ T cells in acquired aplastic anemia. Patients included in sequencing had previously demonstrated CD8+CD57+ cell expansion by flow cytometry. Investigators profiled TCR beta VDJ and CDR3 from genomic DNA template. TCRdb processed the reads anew with MiXCR; each CDR3 protein has one entry. Here the sample spans some 150,000 distinct CDR3 sequences, 47% being singletons. Sequenced input: sorted CD4+, CD8+, or CD8+CD57+ T cells (not recorded which) from PBMCs. Source of these receptors: a human donor with aplastic anemia.

This clonotype has more than one count but fewer than ten. The chain recombines TRBV2 with TRBJ1-5; 10 bases agree with TRBD1. Trimming at V came to 7 bases and at J to 2 bases, leaving 5 bases not matched to a gene. Germline V lookup: CDR1 SNHLY, CDR2 FYNNEI. There are 15 residues in the CDR3. The CDR3, as DNA: TGTGCCAGCAAATCGACAGGGGGCGGCAATCAGCCCCAGCATTTT. This encodes CASKSTGGGNQPQHF.

This clonotype showed up many times. This sequence joins TRBV7-2 and TRBJ2-2, with D perhaps TRBD2 (5 bases). From germline, CDR1 is SGHTA and CDR2 FQGNSA. Trimming removed 6 bases at V and 7 bases at J, with 15 bases between. The length of the CDR3 is 14 residues. CDR3 sequence (DNA): TGTGCCAGCAGGGTTCGACTAATGGGCGGGGAGCTGTTTTTT. This gives the protein CASRVRLMGGELFF. Supplemented by reference TRBV7-2 and TRBJ2-2, the full variable domain reads GAGVSQSPSNKVTEKGKDVELRCDPISGHTALYWYRQSLGQGLEFLIYFQGNSAPDKSGLPSDRFSAERTGGSVSTLTIQRTQQEDSAVYLCASRVRLMGGELFFGEGSRLTVL.

There are a few counts of this clonotype. The rearrangement joins TRBV20-1 to TRBJ2-5; 8 bases are shared with TRBD1. The CDR3 runs 14 residues. The V gene end was trimmed by 3 bases and the J gene end by 4 bases; junction bases not matched to a gene: 7. CDR1 and CDR2 (germline): DFQATT, SNEGSKA (reference sequence). CDR3 in DNA: TGCAGTGCTAGTATCTCCAGGGGGCGAGAGACCCAGTACTTC. Residues: CSASISRGRETQYF.

In regard to this clonotype: A much more abundant neighbour one base away suggests this may be a read error. The chain recombines TRBV5-1 with TRBJ2-2; the D gene is possibly TRBD2 (5 bases). The CDR3 consists of 14 residues. CDR1 is SGHRS and CDR2 is YFSETQ in the germline V gene. Trimming cost V 4 bases and J 4 bases, with 11 bases left between them. The CDR3, as DNA: TGCGCCAGCAGCCTCTGGACTCTCACCGGGGAGCTGTTTTTT. Translated, it gives CASSLWTLTGELFF. The whole variable domain, filled in from reference TRBV5-1 and TRBJ2-2, reads KAGVTQTPRYLIKTRGQQVTLSCSPISGHRSVSWYQQTPGQGLQFLFEYFSETQRNKGNFPGRFSGRQFSNSRSEMNVSTLELGDSALYLCASSLWTLTGELFFGEGSRLTVL.

This clonotype was counted between two and nine times. This rearrangement joins TRBV6-1 to TRBJ2-5, with 14 bases aligning to TRBD2. Germline-derived CDR1 and CDR2 are MNHNS and SASEGT. This CDR3 is built from 17 residues. With V trimmed by 1 base and J by 4 bases, 5 bases remained unmatched. Written as DNA, the CDR3 is TGTGCCAGCAGTGAAGGACTAGCGGGGGGGTATGGAGAGACCCAGTACTTC. It yields the protein CASSEGLAGGYGETQYF.

The J gene is TRBJ1-2, the V gene TRBV18; D uncertain. CDR1 KGHSH and CDR2 LQKENI come from the germline V gene. The V end was cut by 3 bases, the J end by 0 bases, with 11 bases between. The CDR3 runs 15 residues. The CDR3 protein is CASSPSTSPNYGYTF. The CDR3 DNA sequence: TGTGCCAGCTCACCCTCAACCAGTCCTAACTATGGCTACACCTTC.

This chain links TRBV10-3 with TRBJ2-3, with 10 bases that match TRBD1. Germline CDR1 is ENHRY and CDR2 is SYGVKD. CDR3 size: 15 residues. With V trimmed by 4 bases and J by 6 bases, 7 bases remained unmatched. The CDR3: CAISASGQGSDTQYF. CDR3 coding DNA: TGTGCCATCAGTGCATCGGGACAGGGGTCCGATACGCAGTATTTT.

Note on this clonotype: Given the absence of the conserved phenylalanine or tryptophan at the CDR3 end, a read error is likely. This rearrangement joins TRBV10-3 to TRBJ2-1; 12 nucleotides match TRBD2. The CDR3 runs 17 residues. The V and J ends lost 2 bases and 1 base, in that order; junction bases with no gene match: 3. CDR1 and CDR2 (germline): ENHRY, SYGVKD. The CDR3 DNA reads as TGTGCCATCAGTGAGACTAGCGGGGGGAAGTCCTACAATGAGCAGTTCTCC. This encodes CAISETSGGKSYNEQFS.

The chain joins TRBV19 to TRBJ2-6; D is uncertain. The germline V gene has CDR1 LNHDA and CDR2 SQIVND (reference sequence). V was cut by 7 bases and J by 1 base, with 8 bases left in between. The CDR3 runs 14 residues. The CDR3 loop reads CASTQSSGANVLTF. DNA for the CDR3: TGTGCCAGTACCCAGAGTTCTGGGGCCAACGTCCTGACTTTC. Full variable domain (missing parts from reference TRBV19 and TRBJ2-6): DGGITQSPKYLFRKEGQNVTLSCEQNLNHDAMYWYRQDPGQGLRLIYYSQIVNDFQKGDIAEGYSVSREKKESFPLTVTSAQKNPTAFYLCASTQSSGANVLTFGAGSRLTVL.

This clonotype has ten or more counts. V is TRBV28 and J is TRBJ2-7; D remains unclear. V lost 6 bases to trimming and J lost 5 bases, with 14 bases between them. Germline lookup yields CDR1 MDHEN and CDR2 SYDVKM. The CDR3 spans 13 residues. CDR3 protein: CASSRTGLNEQYF. The CDR3 DNA reads as TGTGCCAGCAGCCGTACTGGGCTCAACGAGCAGTACTTC.

Note on this clonotype: This may arise from a read error, as a much more abundant clone is one base away. The rearrangement joins TRBV6-5 to TRBJ2-3; TRBD2 is a possible D gene (6 bases). The germline V gene encodes CDR1 MNHEY and CDR2 SVGAGI. The CDR3 runs 15 residues. V was cut by 2 bases and J by 3 bases, with 12 bases left in between. The CDR3 DNA follows: TGTGCCAGCAGTTACGGGCCCCGGGGGACAGATACGCAGTATTTT. It encodes CASSYGPRGTDTQYF.

This clonotype was picked up many times. The CDR3 nucleotides read TGTGCTAGTGGGCCGGAGGACAGCTATGGCTACACCTTC. Its translation: CASGPEDSYGYTF. The gene calls are TRBV12-5 and TRBJ1-2, with D possibly being TRBD1 (6 bases). Trimming took 6 bases from V and 4 from J, leaving 12 bases between them. CDR3 length: 13 amino acids. Germline CDR1 is LGHNT and CDR2 is FRNRAP.

On this clonotype itself: A clone one base away is much larger, so this may be a read error. No DNA is shown, since the ends of the CDR3 on it are uncertain; the CDR3 is the one TCRdb lists. This chain connects TRBV11-2 to TRBJ2-3; the table's D gene call, TRBD1, was not cross checked with the DNA. Germline lookup yields CDR1 SGHAT and CDR2 FQNNGV. Including both end residues, the CDR3 is 15 amino acids long. CDR3 loop: CASSLVGDGTDTRYF.

This rearrangement joins TRBV7-9 to TRBJ1-2, with 7 bases identical to TRBD1. J gave up 3 bases and V 4 bases, and 2 bases lay outside the gene matches. The CDR3 length is 13 residues. In germline, CDR1 is SEHNR, CDR2 FQNEAQ (reference sequence). The CDR3 region is CASSYGTDYGYTF. DNA for the CDR3: TGTGCCAGCAGCTACGGGACAGACTATGGCTACACCTTC.

This clonotype has ten or more counts. The DNA of the CDR3 is TGTGCCGGCCGGACTGCCGGAAATGAGCAGTTCTTC. Protein product: CAGRTAGNEQFF. V is TRBV10-3 and J is TRBJ2-1; D is perhaps TRBD2 (5 bases). Trimming left V 11 bases short and J 7 bases short, with 15 bases between. CDR3 size: 12 residues. Germline lookup yields CDR1 ENHRY and CDR2 SYGVKD.

This clonotype occurred many times. V is TRBV7-2 and J is TRBJ2-5, with TRBD1 as a possible D gene (5 bases). The CDR3 is made up of 14 amino acids. V dropped 3 bases and J dropped 5 bases, with 13 bases sitting between them. The germline gives CDR1 SGHTA, CDR2 FQGNSA. The CDR3 nucleotides read TGTGCCAGCAGCTTTGGGCGGACATGGGAGACCCAGTACTTC. Encoded protein: CASSFGRTWETQYF.

Many counts were recorded for this clonotype. This chain links TRBV25-1 with TRBJ1-2, with 11 bases that match TRBD1. J gave up 8 bases and V 3 bases, and 8 bases lay outside the gene matches. From germline, CDR1 is MGHDK and CDR2 SYGVNS. This CDR3 has 15 amino acids. DNA for the CDR3: TGTGCCAGCAGTGAGCCTGGGACAGGGGGATGGGGCTACACCTTC. It yields the protein CASSEPGTGGWGYTF.

This clonotype was seen repeatedly, ten times or more. The chain links TRBV7-2 to TRBJ1-1; D unresolved. The CDR3 is made up of 13 amino acids. Germline V gene data show CDR1 as SGHTA and CDR2 as FQGNSA. Trimming stripped 1 base from V and 1 base from J, with 4 bases between. This CDR3 reads CASSLGSNTEAFF. The DNA of the CDR3 is TGTGCCAGCAGCTTAGGTTCGAACACTGAAGCTTTCTTT.

This clonotype was detected ten times or more. This chain connects TRBV19 to TRBJ2-2; 8 nucleotides agree with TRBD2. The germline V gene encodes CDR1 LNHDA and CDR2 SQIVND (reference sequence). Losses at the gene ends were 7 bases for V and 4 bases for J; bases not matched to a gene: 5. CDR3 length equals 14 residues. The CDR3 DNA reads as TGTGCCAGTAAACGGGGGGGTGGCACCGGGGAGCTGTTTTTT. It specifies CASKRGGGTGELFF.

This clonotype was observed once. This may arise from a read error, as a much more abundant clone is one base away. V gene TRBV6-1 combines with J gene TRBJ2-1; 7 bases are a match to TRBD2. Germline CDR1 and CDR2: MNHNS and SASEGT. V was pared by 7 bases and J by 4 bases, with 7 bases of the junction left unmatched. The CDR3 loop spans 14 amino acids. DNA of the CDR3: TGTGCCAGCATTGTGGCGGGGGTGTACAATGAGCAGTTCTTC. Protein: CASIVAGVYNEQFF.

The chain uses TRBV9 and TRBJ2-1; D is unclear. The V end was cut by 4 bases, the J end by 12 bases, with 17 bases between. Looked up from germline, CDR1 is SGDLS and CDR2 is YYNGEE. This CDR3 contains 13 residues. In DNA form, the CDR3 reads TGTGCCAGCAGCCCACGTACTACGGCAGTGCAGTTCTTC. Protein sequence: CASSPRTTAVQFF.

In its sample, this clonotype was seen many times. This sequence joins TRBV5-4 and TRBJ1-2; 8 bases map to TRBD1. Germline trimming cut 4 bases from V and 4 bases from J; bases unmatched to any gene: 9. Germline V gene data show CDR1 as SGHNT and CDR2 as YYREEE (reference sequence). There are 15 residues in the CDR3. CDR3 sequence: CASSTRQGLSYGYTF. CDR3 nucleotides: TGTGCCAGCAGCACCAGACAGGGGTTAAGCTATGGCTACACCTTC.

This chain connects TRBV25-1 to TRBJ1-3; possible D gene TRBD1, 5 bases. CDR3 length equals 17 residues. V lost 3 bases and J 4 bases, leaving 19 bases between the germline ends. Germline V gene data show CDR1 as MGHDK and CDR2 as SYGVNS. The CDR3 spells CASSEAGAGPGGNTIYF. CDR3 coding DNA: TGTGCCAGCAGTGAGGCGGGCGCGGGGCCAGGGGGAAACACCATATATTTT.

The CDR3 nucleotides read TGTGCCAGCAGCCCAAGGAAAGGTACCTACGAGCAGTACTTC. Its translation: CASSPRKGTYEQYF. This rearrangement joins TRBV7-2 to TRBJ2-7; D is ambiguous. Germline CDR1 reads SGHTA; CDR2 reads FQGNSA. The CDR3 consists of 14 residues. With 5 bases removed from V and 2 bases from J, the gap between germline ends came to 13 bases.

This clonotype was seen ten or more times. The chain carries TRBV5-1 and TRBJ2-2; D remains unclear. The CDR3 totals 12 residues. The germline V gene has CDR1 SGHRS and CDR2 YFSETQ. V lost 2 bases to trimming and J lost 6 bases, with 5 bases between them. The CDR3 nucleotides are TGCGCCAGCAGCTTACGGTCCGGGGAGCTGTTTTTT. This encodes CASSLRSGELFF.

This clonotype was seen many times. V gene TRBV6-1 combines with J gene TRBJ2-1; 8 bases align to TRBD1. The CDR3 is 15 amino acids. V lost 4 bases, J lost 5 bases, and 7 bases stayed unmatched. Germline-derived CDR1 and CDR2 are MNHNS and SASEGT. The CDR3 loop reads CASSVRRGQNNEQFF. CDR3 bases: TGTGCCAGCAGTGTACGCAGGGGGCAGAACAATGAGCAGTTCTTC.

The sample holds many counts of this clonotype. This chain uses TRBV19 with TRBJ1-1; maybe TRBD1 (5 bases). The germline V gene encodes CDR1 LNHDA and CDR2 SQIVND (reference sequence). The CDR3 length is 15 residues. The V end was cut by 7 bases, the J end by 6 bases, with 21 bases between. CDR3 nucleotide sequence: TGTGCCAGTAAGGGCGTAGGGGTCAATACCCCTGAAGCTTTCTTT. It translates to CASKGVGVNTPEAFF.

Many counts were recorded for this clonotype. The V and J genes are TRBV9 and TRBJ2-1; perhaps TRBD2 as D (5 bases). The V gene's germline CDR1 is SGDLS and CDR2 YYNGEE. The CDR3 extends over 16 amino acids. V lost 2 bases, J lost 9 bases, and 21 bases lay in between. This chain's CDR3 is CASSVSSTGIWGEQFF. The CDR3, as DNA: TGTGCCAGCAGCGTGTCTTCAACCGGGATCTGGGGTGAGCAGTTCTTC.

The sample holds a few counts of this clonotype. V usage is TRBV7-6 and J usage is TRBJ2-1, with 8 bases identical to TRBD2. This CDR3 region has 12 residues. V trimming: 5 bases; J trimming: 10 bases; junction bases outside the gene matches: 4. The germline V gene has CDR1 SGHVS and CDR2 FNYEAQ. The CDR3: CASSRLAQEQFF. In DNA form, the CDR3 reads TGTGCCAGCAGCCGACTAGCGCAGGAGCAGTTCTTC.

Concerning this clonotype: A much larger clone is a single base away; this may be a read error. This CDR3 is missing its conserved last phenylalanine or tryptophan, likely due to a read error. The chain recombines TRBV6-5 with TRBJ1-1; D remains ambiguous. CDR1 and CDR2 from the germline V gene are MNHEY and SVGAGI. This CDR3 comprises 12 residues. V was clipped by 4 bases and J by 3 bases, with 6 bases between them. The CDR3 DNA reads TGTGCCAGCAGTTCAGCGGACACTGAAGCTTTCTTG. This codes for CASSSADTEAFL.